Listed here are 23 T cell receptor beta chains from one sample, sequenced in a study of blood T cell repertoires in COVID-19. Only in-frame clones appear in the TCRdb table, and some are missing; sequencing was by immunoSEQ multiplex PCR. The data hold roughly 73,000 clones, with about 85% observed a single time. The sequencing input was peripheral blood. All receptors derive from a man aged 65-85 years with active COVID-19.

The chain recombines TRBV5-4 with TRBJ1-3; a possible D gene is TRBD1 (6 bases). V was clipped by 2 bases and J by 4 bases, with 16 bases between them. Germline V gene lookup returns CDR1 SGHNT and CDR2 YYREEE (reference sequence). This CDR3 comprises 16 residues. CDR3 amino acids: CASSFGGRGAGNTIYF. CDR3 in DNA: TGTGCCAGCAGCTTCGGGGGGCGGGGGGCCGGAAACACCATATATTTT.

This chain connects TRBV28 to TRBJ2-7; 8 positions match TRBD2. Germline V gene lookup returns CDR1 MDHEN and CDR2 SYDVKM. This CDR3 contains 14 residues. The ends lost 6 bases at V and 4 bases at J; junction bases unmatched: 8. CDR3 amino acids: CASSFLGGVYEQYF. The CDR3 coding sequence is TGTGCCAGCAGCTTCCTCGGGGGGGTTTACGAGCAGTACTTC. The complete variable domain, with remaining parts taken from reference TRBV28 and TRBJ2-7, reads DVKVTQSSRYLVKRTGEKVFLECVQDMDHENMFWYRQDPGLGLRLIYFSYDVKMKEKGDIPEGYSVSREKKERFSLILESASTNQTSMYLCASSFLGGVYEQYFGPGTRLTVT.

The V call is TRBV7-8, the J call TRBJ1-6; the match to TRBD1 covers 11 bases. The CDR3 is made up of 17 amino acids. The junction had 5 bases not matched to a gene; V was cut back by 2 bases and J by 5 bases. The germline V gene has CDR1 SGHVS and CDR2 FQNEAQ. The CDR3 nucleotides are TGTGCCAGCAGCTTAAGGCGGACAGGGGGCGATAATTCACCCCTCCACTTT. Its translation: CASSLRRTGGDNSPLHF.

J is TRBJ1-1 and V is TRBV6-5; 10 bases line up with TRBD1. Germline V gene data show CDR1 as MNHEY and CDR2 as SVGAGI. Trimming removed 5 bases from V and 1 base from J; junction bases left unmatched: 4. The length of the CDR3 is 15 residues. As DNA, the CDR3 is TGTGCCAGCAGTCCAGGACAGGGGGGGAACACTGAAGCTTTCTTT. It is translated as CASSPGQGGNTEAFF.

The CDR3 region is CAISEGLAGKTSTDTQYF. The CDR3 nucleotides are TGTGCCATCAGTGAGGGGCTAGCGGGGAAGACTAGCACAGATACGCAGTATTTT. V gene TRBV10-3 combines with J gene TRBJ2-3; 9 bases align to TRBD2. J lost 0 bases, V lost 2 bases, and 9 bases had no gene match. Looked up from germline, CDR1 is ENHRY and CDR2 is SYGVKD. The CDR3 contains 18 residues.

This clone was counted once. The CDR3 sequence is CASRGGLAADTQYF. As DNA, the CDR3 is TGTGCCAGCAGGGGGGGGCTAGCCGCAGATACGCAGTATTTT. This rearrangement joins TRBV25-1 to TRBJ2-3; tentative D call: TRBD2 (7 bases). The CDR3 totals 14 residues. CDR1 MGHDK and CDR2 SYGVNS come from the germline V gene. V gave up 6 bases and J gave up 4 bases, with 14 bases separating them.

This chain links TRBV10-2 with TRBJ2-1; 7 bases are a match to TRBD2. This CDR3 is 18 amino acids long. Germline CDR1 and CDR2: WSHSY and SAAADI. V shed 6 bases, J shed 0 bases, and the junction held 14 bases outside the gene matches. In nucleotides, the CDR3 is TGCGCCAGCAGCAGAGGGCTAGCGGTACCTGGCTCCTACAATGAGCAGTTCTTC. It translates to CASSRGLAVPGSYNEQFF.

The chain links TRBV11-3 to TRBJ2-7, with 7 bases aligning to TRBD1. Germline CDR1 SGHNT, CDR2 YENEEA. After removal of 8 bases from V and 12 bases from J, the junction contained 19 bases not matched to a gene. The CDR3 totals 14 residues. The CDR3 DNA reads TGTGCCAGCGCCCCCCGGCAGGGGGATAAGGTTCCGTACTTC. It translates to CASAPRQGDKVPYF.

J is TRBJ2-2 and V is TRBV2, with TRBD1 identical over 7 bases. J lost 4 bases, V lost 4 bases, and 9 bases had no gene match. Germline V gives CDR1 SNHLY, CDR2 FYNNEI. There are 16 residues in the CDR3. CDR3: CASSATDRPGTGELFF. The CDR3 DNA reads TGTGCCAGCAGTGCCACGGACAGGCCGGGCACCGGGGAGCTGTTTTTT.

This sequence joins TRBV2 and TRBJ2-6, with 10 bases that match TRBD2. V gave up 2 bases and J gave up 3 bases; unmatched junction bases: 4. CDR1 and CDR2 from the germline V gene are SNHLY and FYNNEI. The CDR3 consists of 17 residues. CDR3 region: CASSETVAGGGANVLTF. The CDR3 coding sequence is TGTGCCAGCAGTGAAACGGTAGCGGGAGGTGGGGCCAACGTCCTGACTTTC.

This clone appeared a few times. The chain employs TRBV11-1 and TRBJ2-7; 10 bases are a match to TRBD2. CDR1 is SGHAT and CDR2 is FQDESV in the germline V gene (reference sequence). Germline trimming cut 5 bases from V and 3 bases from J; bases unmatched to any gene: 10. There are 16 residues in the CDR3. The CDR3 region is CASSAPGGTSVYEQYF. In DNA, the CDR3 is TGTGCCAGCAGCGCCCCGGGGGGGACTAGCGTCTACGAGCAGTACTTC.

In this sample, this clone turned up once. This CDR3 is CASSVRPGSGYEQYF. The CDR3 DNA reads TGTGCCAGCAGCGTACGGCCGGGTAGCGGCTACGAGCAGTACTTC. The chain has TRBV9 and TRBJ2-7, with a possible D match to TRBD2 (6 bases). This CDR3 comprises 15 residues. V lost 1 base and J 3 bases, leaving 14 bases between the germline ends. The germline V gene has CDR1 SGDLS and CDR2 YYNGEE. The full variable domain, completed using reference TRBV9 and TRBJ2-7, is DSGVTQTPKHLITATGQRVTLRCSPRSGDLSVYWYQQSLDQGLQFLIQYYNGEERAKGNILERFSAQQFPDLHSELNLSSLELGDSALYFCASSVRPGSGYEQYFGPGTRLTVT.

The CDR3 reads CASSASTDTQYF. CDR3 bases: TGTGCCAGCAGCGCGAGCACAGATACGCAGTATTTT. The chain uses TRBV7-3 and TRBJ2-3; unclear D gene. V shed 5 bases and J shed 0 bases, with 3 bases lying between them. The CDR3 is made up of 12 amino acids. Germline V gene lookup returns CDR1 SGHTA and CDR2 FQGTGA. Using reference TRBV7-3 and TRBJ2-3 for the parts outside the CDR3, the full variable domain is GAGVSQTPSNKVTEKGKYVELRCDPISGHTALYWYRQSLGQGPEFLIYFQGTGAADDSGLPNDRFFAVRPEGSVSTLKIQRTERGDSAVYLCASSASTDTQYFGPGTRLTVL.

The chain employs TRBV4-3 and TRBJ2-7, with a possible D match to TRBD2 (6 bases). CDR1 LGHNA and CDR2 YSLEER come from the germline V gene. The CDR3 runs 18 residues. The V and J ends lost 2 bases and 0 bases respectively, with 20 bases between them. CDR3 bases: TGCGCCAGCAGCCAACCGCCCCTCCTAGCGCCGAGCTCCTACGAGCAGTACTTC. Protein: CASSQPPLLAPSSYEQYF.

This rearrangement joins TRBV7-3 to TRBJ2-3; the match to TRBD2 covers 7 bases. Germline loops: CDR1 SGHTA, CDR2 FQGTGA. V gave up 5 bases and J gave up 4 bases; unmatched junction bases: 15. The CDR3 totals 17 residues. The CDR3: CASSPGGVGRHPDTQYF. The DNA for the CDR3 is TGTGCCAGCAGCCCGGGGGGAGTGGGCAGACATCCAGATACGCAGTATTTT.

The chain recombines TRBV7-2 with TRBJ2-4, with 11 bases fitting TRBD2. Germline values: CDR1 SGHTA, CDR2 FQGNSA. V trimming: 5 bases; J trimming: 3 bases; junction bases outside the gene matches: 9. This CDR3 has 17 residues. CDR3 sequence: CASSTRGTSGDKNIQYF. CDR3 sequence (DNA): TGTGCCAGCAGCACCCGAGGGACTAGCGGTGACAAAAACATTCAGTACTTC.

V gene TRBV28 combines with J gene TRBJ2-5; tentatively, D is TRBD1 (5 bases). This CDR3 is 18 amino acids long. V lost 1 base to trimming and J lost 0 bases, with 18 bases between them. Germline V CDR1 and CDR2: MDHEN, SYDVKM. CDR3 in amino acids: CASSLSWGRTANQETQYF. The CDR3 bases are TGTGCCAGCAGTTTATCTTGGGGCAGAACCGCCAACCAAGAGACCCAGTACTTC.

The chain uses TRBV30 and TRBJ1-4; D unresolved. V lost 1 base and J lost 7, with 10 bases in between. This CDR3 spans 13 amino acids. Looked up from germline, CDR1 is GTSNPN and CDR2 is SVGIG (reference sequence). CDR3 bases: TGTGCCTGGAGTGCCGGACTCGTTGAAAAACTGTTTTTT. Translation gives CAWSAGLVEKLFF.

The CDR3 sequence is CASSLGDGSSYEQYF. In DNA, the CDR3 is TGCGCCAGCAGCTTGGGGGACGGGAGCTCCTACGAGCAGTACTTC. This sequence joins TRBV5-1 and TRBJ2-7; tentative D call: TRBD2 (6 bases). V lost 0 bases and J 0 bases, leaving 10 bases between the germline ends. This CDR3 comprises 15 residues. Germline lookup yields CDR1 SGHRS and CDR2 YFSETQ.

This clone was counted only a few times. The CDR3 region is CASSTRQGTDTQYF. As DNA, the CDR3 is TGCGCCAGCAGCACCCGACAGGGCACAGATACGCAGTATTTT. The rearrangement uses TRBV5-1 and TRBJ2-3; possible D gene TRBD1, 6 bases. V shed 4 bases and J shed 1 base, with 10 bases lying between them. This CDR3 spans 14 amino acids. Germline-derived CDR1 and CDR2 are SGHRS and YFSETQ.

The CDR3 DNA reads as TGTGCCAGCAGCTCCGCGAACACCGGGGAGCTGTTTTTT. Its protein product is CASSSANTGELFF. The V gene is TRBV5-4, the J gene TRBJ2-2; D ambiguous. V lost 3 bases to trimming and J lost 0 bases, with 3 bases between them. Germline CDR1 is SGHNT and CDR2 is YYREEE (reference sequence). The CDR3 has 13 amino acids.

V gene TRBV3-1 (or the pseudogene TRBV3-2) combines with J gene TRBJ1-6; TRBD1 agrees at 8 bases. This CDR3 has 16 residues. Germline CDR1 reads LGHDT; CDR2 reads YNNKEL (reference sequence). J lost 10 bases, V lost 4 bases, and 12 bases had no gene match. CDR3 region: CASSPPAGGLGSPLHF. The CDR3 DNA reads as TGTGCCAGCAGCCCCCCGGCAGGGGGCCTAGGGTCACCCCTCCACTTT.

Written as DNA, the CDR3 is TGTGCCAGTGGAGCGGTTAGCTCCTACAATGAGCAGTTCTTC. This codes for CASGAVSSYNEQFF. The V gene is TRBV19, the J gene TRBJ2-1; TRBD2 is a possible D gene (5 bases). Germline-derived CDR1 and CDR2 are LNHDA and SQIVND (reference sequence). The CDR3 contains 14 residues. V was pared by 8 bases and J by 0 bases, with 11 bases between.